These 19 T cell receptor beta chains came from one sample sequenced in a study of cytomegalovirus exposure and HLA in healthy donors. Using immunoSEQ multiplex PCR, the repertoire was profiled, and TCRdb retains in-frame clones only, with some absent. This repertoire shows about 240,000 clones, around nine tenths found once; its top ten account for about 2.5%. Sequencing was performed on PBMCs. The receptors derive from a man between 18 and 29 years old in good health and CMV-seronegative.

The chain carries TRBV28 and TRBJ2-7; 11 bases are shared with TRBD1. There are 15 residues in the CDR3. Germline CDR1 and CDR2: MDHEN and SYDVKM. Trimming removed 5 bases from V and 6 bases from J; junction bases left unmatched: 9. This CDR3 is CASSLTGGTGGEQYF. The CDR3 nucleotides read TGTGCCAGCAGTCTGACCGGCGGGACAGGGGGCGAGCAGTACTTC.

The J gene is TRBJ1-1, the V gene TRBV27; 7 bases fit TRBD1. The ends lost 5 bases at V and 6 bases at J; junction bases unmatched: 9. Germline-derived CDR1 and CDR2 are MNHEY and SMNVEV (reference sequence). CDR3 length: 14 residues. CDR3 residues: CASSTRDSLSEAFF. The CDR3 region has the DNA TGTGCCAGCAGTACCCGGGACAGCCTGTCTGAAGCTTTCTTT.

V usage is TRBV7-9 and J usage is TRBJ1-3; 9 nucleotides agree with TRBD1. Germline V gene data show CDR1 as SEHNR and CDR2 as FQNEAQ (reference sequence). V gave up 5 bases and J gave up 6 bases; unmatched junction bases: 11. CDR3 length: 16 residues. DNA for the CDR3: TGTGCCAGCAGCCCGGGACAGGGCTATAACACAAACACCATATATTTT. Its protein product is CASSPGQGYNTNTIYF.

This clone was counted once. The chain employs TRBV5-8 and TRBJ1-5, with D uncertain. V lost 3 bases, J lost 6 bases, and 7 bases lay in between. The CDR3 has 12 amino acids. Germline CDR1 is SGHTS and CDR2 is YDEGEE. CDR3 sequence reads: CASSYGVQPQHF. The CDR3 DNA sequence: TGTGCCAGCAGCTACGGGGTTCAGCCCCAGCATTTT.

This clone came up a few times. The V gene is TRBV7-9, the J gene TRBJ1-5, with TRBD1 as a possible D gene (5 bases). The germline V and J ends were trimmed by 4 bases and 5 bases, with 12 bases remaining between them. Germline V gene sequence: CDR1 SEHNR, CDR2 FQNEAQ (reference sequence). The CDR3 has 14 residues. CDR3 residues: CASSWGDRDQPQHF. CDR3 bases: TGTGCCAGCAGCTGGGGGGACCGGGATCAGCCCCAGCATTTT.

This rearrangement joins TRBV19 to TRBJ2-7, with D perhaps matching TRBD2 (5 bases). The CDR3 runs to 14 residues. The germline CDR1 and CDR2 sequences are LNHDA and SQIVND (reference sequence). V lost 4 bases and J 0 bases, leaving 10 bases between the germline ends. In DNA, the CDR3 is TGTGCCAGTAGTAGTCGCCTAGCCTCCTACGAGCAGTACTTC. Its protein product is CASSSRLASYEQYF.

The chain couples TRBV9 to TRBJ2-3, with D possibly matching TRBD2 (6 bases). Germline V gives CDR1 SGDLS, CDR2 YYNGEE. V shed 0 bases and J shed 4 bases, with 6 bases lying between them. The CDR3 runs to 13 residues. This chain's CDR3 is CASSVAGADTQYF. The CDR3 nucleotides read TGTGCCAGCAGCGTAGCGGGGGCAGATACGCAGTATTTT.

The sample holds a few counts of this clone. V usage is TRBV27 and J usage is TRBJ2-7, with D possibly matching TRBD2 (5 bases). V lost 7 bases and J 0 bases, leaving 16 bases between the germline ends. From germline, CDR1 is MNHEY and CDR2 SMNVEV (reference sequence). CDR3 length: 15 amino acids. This CDR3 reads CASIRTGSGSYEQYF. In DNA, the CDR3 is TGTGCCAGCATACGTACGGGGTCTGGCTCCTACGAGCAGTACTTC.

The chain employs TRBV2 and TRBJ1-5; no clear D gene. Germline V CDR1 and CDR2: SNHLY, FYNNEI. The CDR3 covers 13 residues. Trimming left V 7 bases short and J 4 bases short, with 11 bases between. In nucleotides, the CDR3 is TGTGCCAGCAATGATAAAATGAATCAGCCCCAGCATTTT. Translation: CASNDKMNQPQHF.

This clone was seen a single time. This chain links TRBV6-5 with TRBJ2-1, with 9 bases fitting TRBD2. Germline V CDR1 and CDR2: MNHEY, SVGAGI. J gave up 5 bases and V 6 bases, and 8 bases lay outside the gene matches. The CDR3 is 15 amino acids. The CDR3 nucleotides are TGTGCCAGCAGACCCTCTAGCGGGAAGGACAATGAGCAGTTCTTC. It encodes CASRPSSGKDNEQFF.

This sequence joins TRBV19 and TRBJ2-6, with 12 bases matching TRBD1. The CDR3 covers 19 residues. The V and J ends lost 0 bases and 1 base, in that order; junction bases with no gene match: 4. In germline, CDR1 is LNHDA, CDR2 SQIVND (reference sequence). The CDR3 is CASSIEEGQGASGANVLTF. The CDR3 nucleotides read TGTGCCAGTAGTATAGAGGAGGGACAGGGGGCGTCTGGGGCCAACGTCCTGACTTTC. The full variable domain, rest sourced from reference TRBV19 and TRBJ2-6, is DGGITQSPKYLFRKEGQNVTLSCEQNLNHDAMYWYRQDPGQGLRLIYYSQIVNDFQKGDIAEGYSVSREKKESFPLTVTSAQKNPTAFYLCASSIEEGQGASGANVLTFGAGSRLTVL.

V gene TRBV30 combines with J gene TRBJ2-5; 8 bases are shared with TRBD1. CDR1 and CDR2 from the germline V gene are GTSNPN and SVGIG (reference sequence). The ends lost 1 base at V and 5 bases at J; junction bases unmatched: 3. The CDR3 length is 13 residues. The CDR3 DNA follows: TGTGCCTGGAGTGAATACAGGGGGGAGACCCAGTACTTC. Protein product: CAWSEYRGETQYF.

In the case of this clone: A junction end diverges from the germline sequence, so it may reflect a read error. The V call is TRBV6-1, the J call TRBJ2-6; maybe TRBD1 (5 bases). The length of the CDR3 is 16 residues. Germline CDR1 MNHNS, CDR2 SASEGT. The CDR3 DNA follows: TGTGCCAGCAGAGAAGACAGCCACTGGCGGGCCAACGTCCTGACTTTC. This translates into CASREDSHWRANVLTF.

The rearrangement joins TRBV10-1 to TRBJ1-5, with unresolved D. From germline, CDR1 is WNHNN and CDR2 SYGVQD (reference sequence). V dropped 8 bases and J dropped 1 base, with 6 bases sitting between them. This CDR3 has 12 amino acids. CDR3 nucleotides: TGCGCCAGCCAGGTGAGCAATCAGCCCCAGCATTTT. It translates to CASQVSNQPQHF.

The chain has TRBV6-5 and TRBJ2-2; 7 bases are a match to TRBD2. This CDR3 is 14 amino acids long. Germline CDR1 reads MNHEY; CDR2 reads SVGAGI. V lost 2 bases, J lost 6 bases, and 3 bases stayed unmatched. CDR3 sequence: CASSYGGRAGELFF. The DNA of the CDR3 is TGTGCCAGCAGTTACGGAGGGAGGGCCGGGGAGCTGTTTTTT.

The chain has TRBV18 and TRBJ1-5, with D possibly TRBD1 on 6 matching bases. Germline V lookup: CDR1 KGHSH, CDR2 LQKENI. CDR3 length: 15 amino acids. V lost 5 bases and J 6 bases, leaving 17 bases between the germline ends. Written as DNA, the CDR3 is TGTGCCAGCTCATCCGGGACACCCGACGTTCAGCCCCAGCATTTT. Its protein is CASSSGTPDVQPQHF.

CDR3 region: CASSLRLGYSNQPQHF. In nucleotides, the CDR3 is TGTGCCAGCAGTTTAAGGCTCGGGTATAGCAATCAGCCCCAGCATTTT. The chain is built from TRBV28 and TRBJ1-5, with D unclear. This CDR3 has 16 residues. V lost 2 bases to trimming and J lost 0 bases, with 11 bases between them. CDR1 is MDHEN, CDR2 SYDVKM, per germline.

V usage is TRBV27 and J usage is TRBJ2-3; 10 bases are a match to TRBD1. After removal of 5 bases from V and 4 bases from J, the junction contained 9 bases not matched to a gene. CDR3 size: 16 residues. The germline CDR1 and CDR2 sequences are MNHEY and SMNVEV (reference sequence). In DNA form, the CDR3 reads TGTGCCAGCAGTAGGCCCGGGACAGGGGAAGCAGATACGCAGTATTTT. Translating it yields CASSRPGTGEADTQYF.

The chain uses TRBV6-5 and TRBJ2-5; D call uncertain. The CDR3 extends over 15 amino acids. Germline-derived CDR1 and CDR2 are MNHEY and SVGAGI. Trimming removed 0 bases from V and 6 bases from J, with 14 bases in between. The CDR3 DNA reads TGTGCCAGCAGTTACTCGTCTCTGGAGAGGAAGACCCAGTACTTC. It is translated as CASSYSSLERKTQYF.